A selection of T cell receptor beta chains follows, all from one sample in a study of OX40 agonist ivuxolimab in advanced cancers. The protocol was immunoSEQ multiplex PCR, while the TCRdb copy is restricted to in-frame clones and leaves out a portion. Here the sample spans more than 55,000 clones, approximately 80% being singletons. Sequencing was performed on CD4+ or CD8+ T cells sorted from blood, taken in a trial of the OX40 agonist ivuxolimab. These receptors all stem from an adult with an advanced solid tumor such as melanoma, head and neck, liver or kidney cancer. CDR3s include the opening cysteine and the closing phenylalanine or tryptophan. The D gene is left open where the match is weak. Size tells how often a clone was seen (once, few, many) or the class of an expanded clone, and some rows leave it out.

TRBJ1-1 TRBV29-1 - - TGCAGCGTTGTTGGGGAACTGAACACTGAAGCTTTCTTT CSVVGELNTEAFF
TRBJ1-3 TRBV2 - - TGTGCCAGCGGGGGACTCTTTGGCTCTGGAAACACCATATATTTT CASGGLFGSGNTIYF
TRBJ2-7 TRBV5-6 - - TGTGCCAGCAGCCGGGGGCGGCAGGGGGCCTACGAGCAGTACTTC CASSRGRQGAYEQYF
TRBJ2-1 TRBV7-6 - TRBD2 TGTGCCAGCAGCACGGGACTAGCGGGAGTATATGAGCAGTTCTTC CASSTGLAGVYEQFF
TRBJ1-1 TRBV6-1 - - TGTGCCAGCAGTAAGACAGTGAACACTGAAGCTTTCTTT CASSKTVNTEAFF
TRBJ1-5 TRBV19 - - TGTGCCAGGGGGTGGAGAAGCAATCAGCCCCAGCATTTT CARGWRSNQPQHF
TRBJ1-1 TRBV7-3 - - TGTGCCAGCAGCTTAATTCCCCTCGGGAGGGCTGAAGCTTTCTTT CASSLIPLGRAEAFF
TRBJ2-7 TRBV2 - TRBD1 TGTGCCAGCAGTACACAGGGGGTCGAGCAGTACTTC CASSTQGVEQYF
TRBJ2-7 TRBV7-9 - TRBD1 TGTGCCAGCAGCTCCACAGGGGTCCCCTACGAGCAGTACTTC CASSSTGVPYEQYF
TRBJ1-1 TRBV19 few - TGTGCCACCTCCCTCCAGGGACTGAACACTGAAGCTTTCTTT CATSLQGLNTEAFF
TRBJ2-1 TRBV15 - TRBD2 TGTGCCACCAGCACCCCGGGGGCTAGCGGGACCGGGCAGTTCTTC CATSTPGASGTGQFF
TRBJ1-3 TRBV19 medium-sized - TGTGCCAGTACCCGGGGGGGCTCTGGAAACACCATATATTTT CASTRGGSGNTIYF
TRBJ1-5 TRBV9 - - TGTGCCAGCAGCGTCGGGAGCAATCAGCCCCAGCATTTT CASSVGSNQPQHF
TRBJ1-6 TRBV6-1 - - TGTGCCAGCAGTGGGGGGACAAGTGGTGGTTTTTCACCCCTCCACTTT CASSGGTSGGFSPLHF
TRBJ2-2 TRBV21-1 - - TGTGCCATTCTTACAGGGAATCCGTACACCGGGGAGCTGTTTTTT CAILTGNPYTGELFF
TRBJ2-7 TRBV4-2 once - TGTGCCAGCAGCCAAGCCGCGGCCACCCGTTACGAGCAGTACTTC CASSQAAATRYEQYF
TRBJ2-4 TRBV30 - TRBD1 TGTGCCTGGAGTCGCACAGGGGGAACTGTGAACATTCAGTACTTC CAWSRTGGTVNIQYF
TRBJ2-7 TRBV7-2 once - TGTGCCAGCAGCCCCTCCTACGAGCAGTACTTC CASSPSYEQYF
TRBJ1-2 TRBV28 - - TGTGCCAGCAGGTTACAGGGCCTGGGGTATGGCTACACCTTC CASRLQGLGYGYTF
TRBJ2-5 TRBV13 - TRBD1 TGTGCCAGCAGCTCCTGGACAGGCTTAAGGGAGACCCAGTACTTC CASSSWTGLRETQYF
TRBJ2-7 TRBV27 - - TGTGCCAGCAGCTACAGGGAACATAAAAACTACGAGCAGTACTTC CASSYREHKNYEQYF
TRBJ2-2 TRBV4-1 - - TGCGCCAGCAGCCAGACTAGAAGCGCCGGGGAGCTGTTTTTT CASSQTRSAGELFF
TRBJ2-7 TRBV9 - TRBD1 TGTGCCAGCAGCCCCGGACAGGGTTACGAGCAGTACTTC CASSPGQGYEQYF
TRBJ2-7 TRBV10-3 - - TGTGCCATCAGTGAGGGATACGAGCAGTACTTC CAISEGYEQYF
TRBJ1-2 TRBV14 - TRBD1 TGTGCCAGCAGCCAAGATTGGGCGACAGGGAATGGCTACACCTTC CASSQDWATGNGYTF
TRBJ1-2 TRBV10-3 - TRBD1 TGTGCCATCAGTCCCGGGACAGGGAACTATGGCTACACCTTC CAISPGTGNYGYTF
TRBJ2-1 TRBV18 - TRBD2 TGTGCCAGCTCACCCGGGACTAGCGCCAGCTCCTACAATGAGCAGTTCTTC CASSPGTSASSYNEQFF
TRBJ2-2 TRBV6-5 - - TGTGCCAGCAGTTACATCTCGAACACCGGGGAGCTGTTTTTT CASSYISNTGELFF